This TCR beta chain is drawn from a study of cytomegalovirus exposure and HLA in healthy donors. Study findings and constraints: Later analysis revealed greater clonal expansion in HLA-associated TCR beta chains than in equally common others.

The PCR had 60 Vbeta and 13 Jbeta primers. As handled by the study authors: Some 10 million of roughly 81 million unique TCR beta chains were shared, per a later count. Repertoires were generated with immunoSEQ multiplex PCR, while TCRdb's copy carries only in-frame clones and drops some. Clonal size and the V and J genes are those of that table, whereas D and trimming came from the DNA. Among a few hundred thousand clones listed, about 93% were seen once. These donors counted as nominally healthy when sampled, but unrecorded immune exposures were likely. A word on this clone: The antigen is unknown.

The sequencing sample was made of PBMCs. The sequence came from a girl aged 2-10 years in good health and CMV-seronegative.

CDR3 loop: CASSLALSGNYEQYF. The CDR3 DNA sequence: TGCGCCAGCAGCTTGGCCCTCTCAGGAAACTACGAGCAGTACTTC. The J gene is TRBJ2-7, the V gene TRBV5-1, with D uncertain. The CDR3 spans 15 residues. The germline V gene has CDR1 SGHRS and CDR2 YFSETQ. Trimming shortened V by 0 bases and J by 3 bases, and 13 bases separated the two germline ends.